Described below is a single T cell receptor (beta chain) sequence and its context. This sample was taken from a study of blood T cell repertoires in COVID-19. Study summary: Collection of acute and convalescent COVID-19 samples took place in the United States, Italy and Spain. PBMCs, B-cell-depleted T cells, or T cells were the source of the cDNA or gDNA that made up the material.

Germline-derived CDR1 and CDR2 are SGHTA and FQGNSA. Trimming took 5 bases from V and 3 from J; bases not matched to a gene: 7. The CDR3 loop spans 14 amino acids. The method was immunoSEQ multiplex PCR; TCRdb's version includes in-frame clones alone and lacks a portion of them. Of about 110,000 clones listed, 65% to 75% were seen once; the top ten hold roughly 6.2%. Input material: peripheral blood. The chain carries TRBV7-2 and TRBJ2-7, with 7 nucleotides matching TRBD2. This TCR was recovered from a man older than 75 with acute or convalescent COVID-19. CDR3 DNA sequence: TGTGCCAGCAGCCGCAGCGGGAAGAGCTACGAGCAGTACTTC. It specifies CASSRSGKSYEQYF. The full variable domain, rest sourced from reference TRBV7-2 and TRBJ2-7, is GAGVSQSPSNKVTEKGKDVELRCDPISGHTALYWYRQSLGQGLEFLIYFQGNSAPDKSGLPSDRFSAERTGGSVSTLTIQRTQQEDSAVYLCASSRSGKSYEQYFGPGTRLTVT.